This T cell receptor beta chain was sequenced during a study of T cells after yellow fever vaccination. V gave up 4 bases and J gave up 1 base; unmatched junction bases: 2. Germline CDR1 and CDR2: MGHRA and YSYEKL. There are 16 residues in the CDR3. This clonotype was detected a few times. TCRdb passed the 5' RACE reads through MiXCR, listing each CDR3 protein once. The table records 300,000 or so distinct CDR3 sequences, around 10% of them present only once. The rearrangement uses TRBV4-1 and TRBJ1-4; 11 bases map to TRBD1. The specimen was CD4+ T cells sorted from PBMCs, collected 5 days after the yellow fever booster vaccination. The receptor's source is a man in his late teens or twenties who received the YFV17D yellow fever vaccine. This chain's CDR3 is CASSLGQGVTNEKLFF. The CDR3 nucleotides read TGCGCCAGCAGCCTGGGACAGGGGGTAACTAATGAAAAACTGTTTTTT.